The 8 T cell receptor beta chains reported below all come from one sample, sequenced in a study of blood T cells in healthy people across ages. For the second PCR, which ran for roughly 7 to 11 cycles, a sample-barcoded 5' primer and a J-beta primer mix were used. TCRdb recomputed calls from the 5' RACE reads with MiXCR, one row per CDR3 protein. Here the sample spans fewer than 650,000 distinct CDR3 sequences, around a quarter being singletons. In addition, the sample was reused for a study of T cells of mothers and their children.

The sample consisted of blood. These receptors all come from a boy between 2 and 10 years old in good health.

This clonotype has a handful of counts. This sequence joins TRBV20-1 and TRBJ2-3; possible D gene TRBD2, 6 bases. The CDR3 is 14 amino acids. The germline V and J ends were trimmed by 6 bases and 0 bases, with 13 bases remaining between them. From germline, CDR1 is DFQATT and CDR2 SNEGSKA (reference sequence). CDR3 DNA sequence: TGCAGTGCCCGTCCGGGGACTAGCACAGATACGCAGTATTTT. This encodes CSARPGTSTDTQYF.

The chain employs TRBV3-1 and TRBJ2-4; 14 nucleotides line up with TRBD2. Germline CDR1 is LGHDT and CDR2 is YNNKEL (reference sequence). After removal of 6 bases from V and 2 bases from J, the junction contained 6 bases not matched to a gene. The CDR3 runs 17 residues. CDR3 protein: CASSRTSGGISKNIQYF. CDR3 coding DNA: TGTGCCAGCAGTCGGACTAGCGGGGGGATATCCAAAAACATTCAGTACTTC.

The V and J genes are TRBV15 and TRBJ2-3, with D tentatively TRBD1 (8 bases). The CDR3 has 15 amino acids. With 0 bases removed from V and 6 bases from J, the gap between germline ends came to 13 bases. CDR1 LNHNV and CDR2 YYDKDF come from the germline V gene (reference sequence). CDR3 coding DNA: TGTGCCACCAGCAGAGACGGACAGGGAGGGGATACGCAGTATTTT. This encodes CATSRDGQGGDTQYF.

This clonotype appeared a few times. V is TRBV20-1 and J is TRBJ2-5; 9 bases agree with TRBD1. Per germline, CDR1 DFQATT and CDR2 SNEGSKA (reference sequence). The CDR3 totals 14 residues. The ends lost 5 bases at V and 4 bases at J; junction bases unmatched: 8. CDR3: CSARARTGAETQYF. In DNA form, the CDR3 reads TGCAGTGCTCGGGCCCGGACAGGGGCAGAGACCCAGTACTTC.

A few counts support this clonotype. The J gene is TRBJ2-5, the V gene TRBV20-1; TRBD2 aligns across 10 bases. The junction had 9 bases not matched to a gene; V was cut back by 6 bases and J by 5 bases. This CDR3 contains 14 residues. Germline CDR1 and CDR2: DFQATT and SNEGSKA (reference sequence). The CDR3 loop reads CSAISGRSGETQYF. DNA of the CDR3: TGCAGTGCGATTAGCGGGAGGTCCGGGGAGACCCAGTACTTC.

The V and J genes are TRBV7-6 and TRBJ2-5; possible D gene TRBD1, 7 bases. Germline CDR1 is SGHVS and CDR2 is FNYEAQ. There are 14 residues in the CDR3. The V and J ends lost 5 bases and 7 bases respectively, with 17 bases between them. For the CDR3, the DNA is TGTGCCAGCAGCCCACAGGACAGGCGGGGGACCCAGTACTTC. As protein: CASSPQDRRGTQYF.

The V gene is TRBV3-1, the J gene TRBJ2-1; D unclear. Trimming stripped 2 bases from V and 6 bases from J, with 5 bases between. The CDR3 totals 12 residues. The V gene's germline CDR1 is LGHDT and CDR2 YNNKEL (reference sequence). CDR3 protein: CASSQMINEQFF. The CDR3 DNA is TGTGCCAGCAGCCAAATGATCAATGAGCAGTTCTTC.

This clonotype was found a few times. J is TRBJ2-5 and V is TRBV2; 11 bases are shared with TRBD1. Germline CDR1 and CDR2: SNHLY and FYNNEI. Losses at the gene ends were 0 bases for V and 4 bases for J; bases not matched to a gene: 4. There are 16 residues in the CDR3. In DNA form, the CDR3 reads TGTGCCAGCAGTGAAGCGCGGACAGGGGGCGCAGAGACCCAGTACTTC. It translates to CASSEARTGGAETQYF.